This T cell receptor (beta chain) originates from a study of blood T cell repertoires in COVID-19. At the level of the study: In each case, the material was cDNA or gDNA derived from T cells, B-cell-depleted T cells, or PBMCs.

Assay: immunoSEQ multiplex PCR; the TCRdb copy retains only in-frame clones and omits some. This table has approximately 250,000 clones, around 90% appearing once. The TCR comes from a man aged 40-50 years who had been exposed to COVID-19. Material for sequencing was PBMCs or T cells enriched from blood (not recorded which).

The CDR3, as DNA: TGTGCCAGCAGGTCGACAGGAGCAGATACGCAGTATTTT. Protein sequence: CASRSTGADTQYF. The chain combines TRBV27 with TRBJ2-3, with a weak D call TRBD1 (6 bases). The CDR3 extends over 13 amino acids. V dropped 6 bases and J dropped 4 bases, with 11 bases sitting between them. Per germline, CDR1 MNHEY and CDR2 SMNVEV (reference sequence).